Given below is one TCR beta chain in context. The source of the sample is a study of cytomegalovirus exposure and HLA in healthy donors. The PCR had 60 Vbeta and 13 Jbeta primers. Some clones are missing from TCRdb's copy, which holds only in-frame ones; the method was immunoSEQ multiplex PCR. The repertoire holds 150,000 to 200,000 clones, with roughly three quarters as singletons. Germline-derived CDR1 and CDR2 are SGDLS and YYNGEE. The CDR3 loop spans 16 amino acids. The V and J ends lost 4 bases and 8 bases, in that order; junction bases with no gene match: 15. Material: PBMCs. The TCR sequence derives from a male donor in good health and CMV-seropositive. The gene calls are TRBV9 and TRBJ2-3; 8 positions match TRBD1. CDR3 sequence reads: CASSLAGQVFGGTQYF. CDR3 DNA: TGTGCCAGCAGCCTGGCGGGACAGGTCTTTGGGGGTACGCAGTATTTT.